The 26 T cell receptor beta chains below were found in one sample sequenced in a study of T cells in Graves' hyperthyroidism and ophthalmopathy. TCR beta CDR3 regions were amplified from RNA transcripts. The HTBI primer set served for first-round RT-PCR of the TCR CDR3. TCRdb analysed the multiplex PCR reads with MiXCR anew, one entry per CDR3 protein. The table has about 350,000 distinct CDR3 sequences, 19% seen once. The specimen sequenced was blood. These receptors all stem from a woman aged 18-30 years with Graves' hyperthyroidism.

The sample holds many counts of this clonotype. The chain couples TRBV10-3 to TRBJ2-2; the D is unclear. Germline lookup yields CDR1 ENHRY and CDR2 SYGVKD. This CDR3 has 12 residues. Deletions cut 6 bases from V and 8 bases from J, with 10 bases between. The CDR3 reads CAISPGGGELFF. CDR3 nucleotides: TGTGCCATCAGCCCAGGTGGAGGGGAGCTGTTTTTT.

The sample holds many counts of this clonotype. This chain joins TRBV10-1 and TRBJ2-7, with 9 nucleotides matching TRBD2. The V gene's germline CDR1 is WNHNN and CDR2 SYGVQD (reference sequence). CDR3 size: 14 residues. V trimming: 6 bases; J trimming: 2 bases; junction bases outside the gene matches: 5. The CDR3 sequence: CASSPGLATYEQYF. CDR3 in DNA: TGCGCCAGCAGCCCGGGACTAGCCACCTACGAGCAGTACTTC.

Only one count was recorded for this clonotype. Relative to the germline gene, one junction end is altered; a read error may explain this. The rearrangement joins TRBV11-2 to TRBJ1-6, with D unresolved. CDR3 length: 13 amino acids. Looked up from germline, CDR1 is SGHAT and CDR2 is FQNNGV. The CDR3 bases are TGTGCCGGCAGCTTAGTTAATAATTCACCCCTCCACTTT. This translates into CAGSLVNNSPLHF.

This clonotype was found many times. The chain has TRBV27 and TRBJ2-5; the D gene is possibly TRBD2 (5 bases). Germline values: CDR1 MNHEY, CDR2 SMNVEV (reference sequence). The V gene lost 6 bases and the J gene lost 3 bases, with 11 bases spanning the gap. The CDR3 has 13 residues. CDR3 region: CASRASFEETQYF. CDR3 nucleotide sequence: TGTGCCAGCAGGGCTAGCTTCGAAGAGACCCAGTACTTC.

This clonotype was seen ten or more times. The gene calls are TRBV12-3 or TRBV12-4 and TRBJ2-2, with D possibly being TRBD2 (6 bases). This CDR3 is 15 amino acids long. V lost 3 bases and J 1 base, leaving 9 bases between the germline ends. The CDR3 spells CASSFRRGNTGELFF. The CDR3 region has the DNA TGTGCCAGCAGTTTTCGGCGGGGGAACACCGGGGAGCTGTTTTTT.

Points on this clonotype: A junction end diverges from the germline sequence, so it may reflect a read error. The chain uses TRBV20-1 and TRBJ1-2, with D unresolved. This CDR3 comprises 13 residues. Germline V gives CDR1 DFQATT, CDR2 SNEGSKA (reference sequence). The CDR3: CSSRDAPLDGYTF. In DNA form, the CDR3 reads TGCAGTTCTAGAGACGCGCCGCTGGATGGCTACACCTTC.

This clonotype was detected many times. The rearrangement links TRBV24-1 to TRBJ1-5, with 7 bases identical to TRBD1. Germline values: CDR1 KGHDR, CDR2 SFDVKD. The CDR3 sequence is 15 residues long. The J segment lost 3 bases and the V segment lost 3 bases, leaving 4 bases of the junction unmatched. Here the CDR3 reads CATSDGTANNQPQHF. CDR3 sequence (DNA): TGTGCCACCAGTGATGGGACAGCCAACAATCAGCCCCAGCATTTT.

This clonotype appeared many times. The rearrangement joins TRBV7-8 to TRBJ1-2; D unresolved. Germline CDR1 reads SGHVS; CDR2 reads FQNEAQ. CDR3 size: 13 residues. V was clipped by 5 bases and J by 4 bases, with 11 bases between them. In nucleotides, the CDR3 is TGTGCCAGCAGCCCACCGGCGGGCTATGGCTACACCTTC. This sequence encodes CASSPPAGYGYTF.

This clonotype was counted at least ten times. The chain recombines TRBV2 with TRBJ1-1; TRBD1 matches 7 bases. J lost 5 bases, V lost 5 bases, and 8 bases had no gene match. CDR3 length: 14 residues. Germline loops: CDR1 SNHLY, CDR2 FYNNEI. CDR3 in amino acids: CASSPLSTGTEAFF. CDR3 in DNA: TGTGCCAGCAGTCCACTATCGACAGGGACTGAAGCTTTCTTT.

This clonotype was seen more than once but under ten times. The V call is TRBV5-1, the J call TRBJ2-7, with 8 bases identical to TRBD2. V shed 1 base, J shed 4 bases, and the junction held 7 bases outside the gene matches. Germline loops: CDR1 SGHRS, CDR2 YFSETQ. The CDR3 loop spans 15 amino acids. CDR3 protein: CASSLSGGGLYEQYF. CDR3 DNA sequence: TGCGCCAGCAGCTTGTCCGGCGGGGGGTTATACGAGCAGTACTTC.

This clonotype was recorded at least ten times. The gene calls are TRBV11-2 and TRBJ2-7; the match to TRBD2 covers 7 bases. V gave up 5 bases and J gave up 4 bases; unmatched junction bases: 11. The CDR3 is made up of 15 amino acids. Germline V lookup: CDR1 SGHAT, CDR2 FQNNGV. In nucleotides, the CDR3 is TGTGCCAGCAGCGCCGAGGGAGGGCAAGGATACGAGCAGTACTTC. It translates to CASSAEGGQGYEQYF.

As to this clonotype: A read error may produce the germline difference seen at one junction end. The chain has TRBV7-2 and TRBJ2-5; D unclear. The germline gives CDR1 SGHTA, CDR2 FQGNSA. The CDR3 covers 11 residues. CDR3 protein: CDSSLRETQYF. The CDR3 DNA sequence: TGTGACAGCAGCTTAAGGGAAACCCAGTACTTC.

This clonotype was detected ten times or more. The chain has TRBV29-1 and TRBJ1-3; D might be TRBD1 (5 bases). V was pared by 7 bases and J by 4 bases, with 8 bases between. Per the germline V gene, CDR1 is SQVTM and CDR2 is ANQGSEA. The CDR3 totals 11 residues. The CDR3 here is CSGDSGNTIYF. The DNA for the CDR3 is TGCAGCGGTGACAGCGGAAACACCATATATTTT.

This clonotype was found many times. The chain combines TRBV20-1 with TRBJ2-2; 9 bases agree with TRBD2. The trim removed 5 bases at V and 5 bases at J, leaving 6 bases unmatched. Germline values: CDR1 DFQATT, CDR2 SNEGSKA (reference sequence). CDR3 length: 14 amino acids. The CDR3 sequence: CSAPWLAGTGELFF. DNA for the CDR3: TGCAGTGCTCCCTGGCTAGCGGGGACCGGGGAGCTGTTTTTT.

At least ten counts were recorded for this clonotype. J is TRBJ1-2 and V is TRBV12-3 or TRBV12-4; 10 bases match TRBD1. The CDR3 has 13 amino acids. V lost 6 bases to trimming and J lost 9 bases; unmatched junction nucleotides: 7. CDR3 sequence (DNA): TGTGCCAGCAGCTCGGGACAGGGGCCGAGCTACACCTTC. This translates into CASSSGQGPSYTF.

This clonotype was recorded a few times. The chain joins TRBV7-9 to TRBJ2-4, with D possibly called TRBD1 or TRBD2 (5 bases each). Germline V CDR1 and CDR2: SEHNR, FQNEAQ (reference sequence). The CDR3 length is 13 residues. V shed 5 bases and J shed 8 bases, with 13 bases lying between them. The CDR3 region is CASSLGTRDIQYF. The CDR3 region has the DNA TGTGCCAGCAGCCTCGGGACGAGGGACATTCAGTACTTC. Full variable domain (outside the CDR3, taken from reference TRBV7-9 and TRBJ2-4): DTGVSQNPRHKITKRGQNVTFRCDPISEHNRLYWYRQTLGQGPEFLTYFQNEAQLEKSRLLSDRFSAERPKGSFSTLEIQRTEQGDSAMYLCASSLGTRDIQYFGAGTRLSVL.

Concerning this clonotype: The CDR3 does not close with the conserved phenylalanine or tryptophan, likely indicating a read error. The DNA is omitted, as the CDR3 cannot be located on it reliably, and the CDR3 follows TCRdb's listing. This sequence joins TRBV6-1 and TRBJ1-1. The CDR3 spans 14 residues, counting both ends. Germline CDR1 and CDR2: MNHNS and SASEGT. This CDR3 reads CASSVLRLNTEAFA.

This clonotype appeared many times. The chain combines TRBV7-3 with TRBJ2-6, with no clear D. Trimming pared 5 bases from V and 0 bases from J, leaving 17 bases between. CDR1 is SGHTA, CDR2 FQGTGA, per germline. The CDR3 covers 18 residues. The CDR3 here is CASSRYPERDSGANVLTF. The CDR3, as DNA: TGTGCCAGCAGCCGGTACCCAGAAAGGGACTCTGGGGCCAACGTCCTGACTTTC.

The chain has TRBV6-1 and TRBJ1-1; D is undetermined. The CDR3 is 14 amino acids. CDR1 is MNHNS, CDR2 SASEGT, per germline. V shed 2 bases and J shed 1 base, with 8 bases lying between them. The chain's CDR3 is CASSERWKNTEAFF. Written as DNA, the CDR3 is TGTGCCAGCAGTGAAAGATGGAAGAACACTGAAGCTTTCTTT.

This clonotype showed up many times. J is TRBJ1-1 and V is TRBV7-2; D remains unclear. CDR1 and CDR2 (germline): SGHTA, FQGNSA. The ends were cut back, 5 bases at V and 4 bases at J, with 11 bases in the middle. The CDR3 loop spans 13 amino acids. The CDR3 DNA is TGTGCCAGCAGCCATGAGGTGGTCACTGAAGCTTTCTTT. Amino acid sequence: CASSHEVVTEAFF.

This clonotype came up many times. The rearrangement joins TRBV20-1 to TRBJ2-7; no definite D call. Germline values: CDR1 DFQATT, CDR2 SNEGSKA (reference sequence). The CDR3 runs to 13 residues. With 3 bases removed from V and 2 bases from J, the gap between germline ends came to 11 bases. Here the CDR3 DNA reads TGCAGTGCTAGTCGGCCAGGTACCTACGAGCAGTACTTC. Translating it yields CSASRPGTYEQYF.

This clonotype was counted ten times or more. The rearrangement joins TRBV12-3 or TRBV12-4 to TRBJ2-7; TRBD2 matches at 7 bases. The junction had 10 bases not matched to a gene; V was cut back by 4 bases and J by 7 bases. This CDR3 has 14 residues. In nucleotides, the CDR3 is TGTGCCAGCAGTTCAAGGCGGAGGGGAGGGGAGCAGTACTTC. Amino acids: CASSSRRRGGEQYF.

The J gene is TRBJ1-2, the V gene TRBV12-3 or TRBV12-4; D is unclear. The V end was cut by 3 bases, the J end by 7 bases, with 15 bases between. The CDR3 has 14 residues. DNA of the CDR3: TGTGCCAGCAGTTTGGCCAATCGAGGCCCTGGCTACACCTTC. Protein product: CASSLANRGPGYTF.

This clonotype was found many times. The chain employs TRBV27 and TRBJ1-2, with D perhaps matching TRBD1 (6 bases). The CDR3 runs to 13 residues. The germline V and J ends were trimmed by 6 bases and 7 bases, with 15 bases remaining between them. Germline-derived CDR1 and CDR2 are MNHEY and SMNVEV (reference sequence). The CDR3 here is CASSGQNAGGYTF. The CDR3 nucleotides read TGTGCCAGCAGCGGACAGAACGCCGGTGGCTACACCTTC.

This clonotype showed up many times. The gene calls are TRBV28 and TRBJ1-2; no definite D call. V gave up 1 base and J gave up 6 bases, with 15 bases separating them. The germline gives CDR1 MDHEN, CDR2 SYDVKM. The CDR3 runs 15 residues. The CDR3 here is CASSLSGGSVNGYTF. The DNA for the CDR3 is TGTGCCAGCAGTTTATCGGGTGGGTCAGTTAATGGCTACACCTTC.

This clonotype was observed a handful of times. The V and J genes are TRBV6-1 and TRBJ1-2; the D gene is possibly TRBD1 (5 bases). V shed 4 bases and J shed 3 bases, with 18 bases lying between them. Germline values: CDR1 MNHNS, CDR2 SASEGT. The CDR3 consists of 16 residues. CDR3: CASSALTQGLDYGYTF. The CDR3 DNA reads TGTGCCAGCAGTGCCTTAACCCAGGGACTGGACTATGGCTACACCTTC.